The T cell receptor beta chain under discussion was sequenced for a study of technical replicates of blood from a handful of donors. Here immunoSEQ multiplex PCR was the method, and the copy in TCRdb shows in-frame clones only, minus some. The table lists tens of thousands of clones, approximately 94% of them singletons. The germline V gene encodes CDR1 SGHNT and CDR2 YYREEE (reference sequence). V trimming: 5 bases; J trimming: 0 bases; junction bases outside the gene matches: 6. The length of the CDR3 is 17 residues. This clone was observed a handful of times. This sequence joins TRBV5-4 and TRBJ1-6, with 9 bases that match TRBD1. Sequences were obtained from T cells isolated from PBMCs. The source is a human donor in good health. DNA of the CDR3: TGTGCCAGCAGTAATACAGGGGGCTACTCCTATAATTCACCCCTCCACTTT. This codes for CASSNTGGYSYNSPLHF.